Below are 27 T cell receptor beta chains sequenced from a single sample in a study of OX40 agonist ivuxolimab in advanced cancers. Sequencing used immunoSEQ multiplex PCR; TCRdb keeps in-frame clones, though not all of them. Here the sample spans about 27,000 clones, approximately 80% being singletons. Sequencing used CD4+ or CD8+ T cells sorted from blood, obtained in a trial of the OX40 agonist ivuxolimab. The origin of the receptors is an adult with an advanced solid tumor such as melanoma, head and neck, liver or kidney cancer.

The chain is built from TRBV5-5 and TRBJ1-6, with 8 bases lining up with TRBD1. The ends lost 4 bases at V and 4 bases at J; junction bases unmatched: 7. The CDR3 consists of 16 residues. The germline V gene encodes CDR1 SGHKS and CDR2 YYEKEE (reference sequence). The chain's CDR3 is CASSRGTGSYNSPLHF. As DNA, the CDR3 is TGTGCCAGCAGCCGCGGGACAGGCTCGTATAATTCACCCCTCCACTTT.

The J gene is TRBJ2-1, the V gene TRBV5-4; no clear D gene. V lost 1 base, J lost 6 bases, and 8 bases lay in between. Germline V gives CDR1 SGHNT, CDR2 YYREEE (reference sequence). This CDR3 contains 13 residues. The CDR3 nucleotides are TGTGCCAGCAGCTTGACCCCGTTCAATGAGCAGTTCTTC. Its translation is CASSLTPFNEQFF.

This clone has more than one count but fewer than ten. The chain employs TRBV4-1 and TRBJ2-1; D is uncertain. The CDR3 has 17 residues. Trimming shortened V by 0 bases and J by 0 bases, and 12 bases separated the two germline ends. Germline values: CDR1 MGHRA, CDR2 YSYEKL. CDR3 in DNA: TGCGCCAGCAGCCAAGAGGGGATGATGAGCTCCTACAATGAGCAGTTCTTC. Its protein product is CASSQEGMMSSYNEQFF.

The rearrangement joins TRBV7-9 to TRBJ2-5; D unresolved. With 5 bases removed from V and 5 bases from J, the gap between germline ends came to 9 bases. CDR1 is SEHNR and CDR2 is FQNEAQ in the germline V gene (reference sequence). CDR3 length equals 12 residues. The CDR3 reads CASSVVEETQYF. Here the CDR3 DNA reads TGTGCCAGCAGCGTGGTGGAGGAGACCCAGTACTTC.

DNA of the CDR3: TGTGCCATCAGTGACCCCGATCGGGTGGCCAGCTCCTACAATGAGCAGTTCTTC. Translating gives CAISDPDRVASSYNEQFF. The chain links TRBV10-3 to TRBJ2-1, with D uncertain. Germline CDR1 and CDR2: ENHRY and SYGVKD. V was clipped by 3 bases and J by 0 bases, with 18 bases between them. This CDR3 has 18 amino acids.

This sequence joins TRBV21-1 and TRBJ2-7; no check of the table's D call, TRBD2, against the DNA was made. TRBV21-1 is shown as a pseudogene. There are 15 residues in the CDR3. CDR3 coding DNA: TGTGCCAGCAGCTCCCGGACTGACTCCAACTACGAGCAGTACTTC. Translated: CASSSRTDSNYEQYF.

A single count supports this clone. This chain uses TRBV19 with TRBJ2-1; D is ambiguous. V shed 6 bases and J shed 3 bases, with 12 bases lying between them. The CDR3 is 14 residues long. The germline V gene has CDR1 LNHDA and CDR2 SQIVND (reference sequence). The CDR3 bases are TGTGCCAGTAGCCACCGGCCTAACTACAATGAGCAGTTCTTC. Its protein is CASSHRPNYNEQFF.

This clone was counted once. The gene calls are TRBV9 and TRBJ2-1; tentative D call: TRBD2 (5 bases). The germline V gene encodes CDR1 SGDLS and CDR2 YYNGEE. The CDR3 loop spans 15 amino acids. The V gene lost 1 base and the J gene lost 0 bases, with 8 bases spanning the gap. The chain's CDR3 is CASSVLSGSYNEQFF. The DNA of the CDR3 is TGTGCCAGCAGCGTACTGAGCGGCTCCTACAATGAGCAGTTCTTC.

The chain combines TRBV9 with TRBJ2-3, with 9 bases aligning to TRBD1. V lost 5 bases to trimming and J lost 3 bases; unmatched junction nucleotides: 13. The CDR3 spans 17 residues. Germline loops: CDR1 SGDLS, CDR2 YYNGEE. The CDR3 nucleotides are TGTGCCAGCAGTTTTCCCGTACGGGACAGGGTAACAGATACGCAGTATTTT. Translation: CASSFPVRDRVTDTQYF.

This clone was seen only a few times. The rearrangement uses TRBV9 and TRBJ2-1; D perhaps matches TRBD2 (6 bases). Trimming pared 2 bases from V and 7 bases from J, leaving 16 bases between. The CDR3 consists of 15 residues. Germline CDR1 is SGDLS and CDR2 is YYNGEE. CDR3 DNA sequence: TGTGCCAGCAGCGTCGGGTTAGCGGCCGGGAATGAGCAGTTCTTC. This sequence encodes CASSVGLAAGNEQFF.

The chain links TRBV4-1 to TRBJ1-1; D gene uncertain. Trimming cost V 5 bases and J 1 base, with 8 bases left between them. CDR3 length equals 13 residues. From germline, CDR1 is MGHRA and CDR2 YSYEKL. CDR3 residues: CASSGPGNTEAFF. CDR3 DNA: TGCGCCAGCAGCGGCCCGGGGAACACTGAAGCTTTCTTT.

This clone ranks as hyperexpanded. The chain uses TRBV13 and TRBJ2-3, with D perhaps TRBD2 (6 bases). Germline V gene lookup returns CDR1 PRHDT and CDR2 FYEKMQ (reference sequence). This CDR3 contains 15 residues. The V end lost 3 bases, the J end lost 3 bases, and 13 bases lay between the germline ends. CDR3 nucleotide sequence: TGTGCCAGCAGCTTCACTTTAGCGGCAACAGATACGCAGTATTTT. Amino acids: CASSFTLAATDTQYF.

The J gene is TRBJ2-2, the V gene TRBV5-1; 11 bases are shared with TRBD2. The CDR3 is 17 amino acids. Germline lookup yields CDR1 SGHRS and CDR2 YFSETQ. The J segment lost 2 bases and the V segment lost 1 base, leaving 4 bases of the junction unmatched. CDR3 loop: CASSLRTSGPNTGELFF. The CDR3, as DNA: TGCGCCAGCAGCTTGAGGACTAGCGGGCCCAACACCGGGGAGCTGTTTTTT.

This clone was seen a handful of times. The CDR3 DNA follows: TGTGCCAGCAGCTTCCCCGCTGCCGAGCAGTACTTC. This encodes CASSFPAAEQYF. This rearrangement joins TRBV7-9 to TRBJ2-7, with no clear D. CDR3 length equals 12 residues. V was shortened by 3 bases and J by 6 bases, with 9 bases between the two germline ends. The germline gives CDR1 SEHNR, CDR2 FQNEAQ (reference sequence).

V is TRBV11-1 and J is TRBJ2-1, with D unresolved. V was clipped by 2 bases and J by 2 bases, with 4 bases between them. The CDR3 covers 13 residues. Germline V CDR1 and CDR2: SGHAT, FQDESV (reference sequence). The CDR3 bases are TGTGCCAGCAGCTTATCCCCCTACAATGAGCAGTTCTTC. Its protein product is CASSLSPYNEQFF.

Points on this clone: An end of the junction differs from the germline gene, which may be a read error. The chain has TRBV7-7 and TRBJ2-2; 7 positions agree with TRBD1. The CDR3 covers 19 residues. Germline V CDR1 and CDR2: SSHAT, FNYEAQ (reference sequence). CDR3 bases: TGTGCTAGCAGCTCGACAGGGTACCCGGAGGAAGCGAACACCGGGGAGCTGTTTTTT. This gives the protein CASSSTGYPEEANTGELFF.

The chain carries TRBV23-1 and TRBJ1-4; the match to TRBD1 covers 8 bases. TRBV23-1 is flagged as an ORF with uncertain function. V dropped 5 bases and J dropped 16; count of bases not matched to a gene: 6. CDR3 size: 11 residues. DNA of the CDR3: TGCGCCAGCAGTTCCGGGACAGGCGCGTTTTTT. It translates to CASSSGTGAFF.

This rearrangement joins TRBV4-2 to TRBJ1-4; 7 positions match TRBD1. In germline, CDR1 is LGHNA, CDR2 YNFKEQ. The CDR3 has 15 amino acids. V lost 4 bases and J lost 3; bases outside the gene matches: 5. The CDR3 reads CASSPRGASNEKLFF. As DNA, the CDR3 is TGTGCCAGCAGCCCCAGGGGGGCCTCTAATGAAAAACTGTTTTTT.

The CDR3 loop reads CASSSISRDSYNEQFF. CDR3 bases: TGTGCCAGCAGCTCCATCTCTCGGGACTCCTACAATGAGCAGTTCTTC. The chain employs TRBV7-9 and TRBJ2-1; the D gene is possibly TRBD2 (5 bases). V was cut by 4 bases and J by 0 bases, with 13 bases left in between. The CDR3 covers 16 residues. In germline, CDR1 is SEHNR, CDR2 FQNEAQ (reference sequence).

J is TRBJ2-3 and V is TRBV7-9, with 11 bases that match TRBD2. Trimming took 5 bases from V and 1 from J; bases not matched to a gene: 8. This CDR3 has 17 amino acids. CDR1 is SEHNR, CDR2 FQNEAQ, per germline (reference sequence). The CDR3 DNA reads TGTGCCAGCAGCAAGACTAGCGGGATGGGAGGCACAGATACGCAGTATTTT. Protein: CASSKTSGMGGTDTQYF.

This rearrangement joins TRBV28 to TRBJ1-1; a possible D gene is TRBD1 (5 bases). Germline lookup yields CDR1 MDHEN and CDR2 SYDVKM. V was trimmed by 2 bases and J by 4 bases, leaving 5 bases between them. The CDR3 loop spans 12 amino acids. In nucleotides, the CDR3 is TGTGCCAGCAGTTTAAGGGGCACTGAAGCTTTCTTT. Protein product: CASSLRGTEAFF.

V usage is TRBV30 and J usage is TRBJ2-5; D remains unclear. In germline, CDR1 is GTSNPN, CDR2 SVGIG (reference sequence). The CDR3 is 11 residues long. V lost 0 bases and J lost 3, with 2 bases in between. The CDR3 region has the DNA TGTGCCTGGAGTGTAAAAGAGACCCAGTACTTC. Protein: CAWSVKETQYF.

This clone has more than one count but fewer than ten. V is TRBV11-3 and J is TRBJ2-5; unclear D gene. Trimming removed 2 bases from V and 5 bases from J, with 9 bases in between. Germline-derived CDR1 and CDR2 are SGHNT and YENEEA. The length of the CDR3 is 13 residues. The DNA of the CDR3 is TGTGCCAGCAGCTTATTCGGTTGGGAGACCCAGTACTTC. Residues: CASSLFGWETQYF.

In this sample, this clone turned up once. The rearrangement uses TRBV7-8 and TRBJ2-2, with 9 nucleotides matching TRBD2. The CDR3 contains 13 residues. Germline CDR1 SGHVS, CDR2 FQNEAQ. Trimming took 5 bases from V and 12 from J; bases not matched to a gene: 7. Written as DNA, the CDR3 is TGTGCCAGCAGCGTAGGGCGGGAGGGCCAGCTGTTTTTT. Protein product: CASSVGREGQLFF. The complete variable domain, with remaining parts taken from reference TRBV7-8 and TRBJ2-2, reads GAGVSQSPRYKVAKRGQDVALRCDPISGHVSLFWYQQALGQGPEFLTYFQNEAQLDKSGLPSDRFFAERPEGSVSTLKIQRTQQEDSAVYLCASSVGREGQLFFGEGSRLTVL.

The chain employs TRBV5-4 and TRBJ2-5; D perhaps matches TRBD2 (6 bases). The germline V gene has CDR1 SGHNT and CDR2 YYREEE (reference sequence). Deletions cut 2 bases from V and 5 bases from J, with 16 bases between. The CDR3 has 15 residues. The CDR3 spells CASSFPAGLGETQYF. In DNA form, the CDR3 reads TGTGCCAGCAGCTTCCCTGCGGGGCTAGGGGAGACCCAGTACTTC.

The chain couples TRBV14 to TRBJ1-2; D may be TRBD1 (6 bases). CDR1 SGHDN and CDR2 FVKESK come from the germline V gene. V dropped 5 bases and J dropped 8 bases, with 15 bases sitting between them. CDR3 length: 13 residues. The CDR3 nucleotides are TGTGCCAGCAGCATCAACAGGGTACGAGGCTACACCTTC. Its protein is CASSINRVRGYTF. The full variable domain, in which reference TRBV14 and TRBJ1-2 provide the parts outside the CDR3, is EAGVTQFPSHSVIEKGQTVTLRCDPISGHDNLYWYRRVMGKEIKFLLHFVKESKQDESGMPNNRFLAERTGGTYSTLKVQPAELEDSGVYFCASSINRVRGYTFGSGTRLTVV.

A word on this clone: No conserved phenylalanine or tryptophan ends this CDR3, so it is likely a read error. No DNA is shown, since the ends of the CDR3 on it are uncertain; the CDR3 is the one TCRdb lists. The chain couples TRBV19 to TRBJ2-3; the D call in the table, TRBD2, was not verified against the DNA. Germline-derived CDR1 and CDR2 are LNHDA and SQIVND (reference sequence). The CDR3 numbers 8 amino acids, ends counted. CDR3 sequence: CARKPGFL.